The sequence of this T cell receptor (beta chain) was determined in a study of T cell clonality in common variable immunodeficiency. Findings and limits, study-wide: What drives increased CVID clonality needs T cell subpopulation sequencing.

This clone was detected many times. Its antigen is as yet unknown. The sequenced fragment ends 3 residues before the CDR3 boundary, so the rest is inferred from the germline J gene. The protocol was immunoSEQ multiplex PCR, while the TCRdb copy is restricted to in-frame clones and leaves out a portion. The sample is made up of roughly 42,000 clones, none counted only once. Trimming stripped 5 bases from V and 1 base from J, with 9 bases between. Germline loops: CDR1 SGHNT, CDR2 YYREEE (reference sequence). The CDR3 length is 13 residues. This receptor was identified in a person aged 18 to 75 in good health. V gene TRBV5-4 combines with J gene TRBJ2-5; no reliable D call. The sequenced sample was peripheral blood mononuclear cells. This chain's CDR3 is CASRLRGQETQYF. CDR3 bases read: TGTGCCAGCAGGTTGCGAGGCCAAGAGACC.